The clone carrying this TCR beta chain has just a few counts. Germline trimming cut 4 bases from V and 2 bases from J; bases unmatched to any gene: 7. Germline V CDR1 and CDR2: SGHRS, YFSETQ. The CDR3 is 15 residues long. The record originates from a study of T-cell memory formation after mild COVID-19. TCRdb analysed the 5' RACE reads with MiXCR anew, one entry per CDR3 protein. The sample records under 400,000 distinct CDR3 sequences, around 28% being singletons. This sequence joins TRBV5-1 and TRBJ2-5; 8 nucleotides align to TRBD1. Sequenced sample: PBMCs or a T cell subset sorted from them (not recorded which). The TCR originated in an adult woman who had mild COVID-19 (a few samples of this study predate the infection). Cell type and time point are not known. This chain's CDR3 is CASSQKTGAQETQYF. DNA of the CDR3: TGCGCCAGCAGCCAGAAGACAGGGGCTCAAGAGACCCAGTACTTC.